The T cell receptor beta chain described here comes from a study of radiotherapy plus CTLA-4 blockade in lung cancer. The wider study: Objective responses were recorded in about 18% of patients, with disease control recorded in approximately 34%. Findings of the study overall: Blood-borne expansion of tumor-derived TCR clones followed radiotherapy plus ipilimumab.

The assay was immunoSEQ multiplex PCR, and TCRdb's table has in-frame clones only and misses some. The profile covers tens of thousands of clones, with 70% to 85% appearing a single time and around 9% taken by the ten largest. The count of this clone is one. Antigen specificity is unknown. CDR1 and CDR2 from the germline V gene are MNHEY and SVGAGI. The CDR3 is 12 amino acids. With 5 bases clipped from V and 11 bases from J, the junction kept 8 bases outside the gene matches. The receptor was derived from a human donor with non-small cell lung cancer who had stable disease on radiotherapy plus ipilimumab. The sequences come from peripheral blood, collected from a patient treated with radiotherapy plus ipilimumab. The chain combines TRBV6-5 with TRBJ1-1; 7 nucleotides align to TRBD1. The CDR3 sequence is CASSAQDRSAFF. The CDR3 DNA reads TGTGCCAGCAGTGCCCAGGACAGGAGTGCTTTCTTT.